The rows below give T cell receptor beta chains drawn from one sample of a study of post-analysis software for immune sequencing data. TCRdb redid the calling of the PCR reads with MiXCR, one entry per CDR3 protein. The data contain fewer than 850,000 distinct CDR3 sequences, more than 45% of them singletons. What was sequenced was blood. The receptors come from a girl aged 10 to 17 with multiple sclerosis. Each CDR3 is given with its conserved first and last residue. D genes are given only for firm matches. Size tells how often a clone was seen (once, few, many) or the class of an expanded clone, and some rows leave it out.

j_call	v_call	clone_size	d_call	cdr3_nt	cdr3_aa
TRBJ2-1	TRBV19	once	TRBD1	TGTGCCAGTAGTGCCCCGGGACAGGGGGGGTTCTTC	CASSAPGQGGFF
TRBJ2-3	TRBV2	NA	TRBD1	TGTGCCAGCGGGGACAGGGGGGTCACAGATACGCAGTATTTT	CASGDRGVTDTQYF
TRBJ2-7	TRBV7-9	NA	NA	TGTGCCAGCAGCCCCAGGGGGGAGGGGGCCTACGAGCAGTACTTC	CASSPRGEGAYEQYF
TRBJ1-1	TRBV12-3/TRBV12-4	NA	NA	TGTGCCAGTACGGACGGCACGAACACTGAAGCTTTCTTT	CASTDGTNTEAFF
TRBJ2-1	TRBV6-4	NA	NA	TGTGCCAGCAGTGACGAGGAGACTACCTACAATGAGCAGTTCTTC	CASSDEETTYNEQFF
TRBJ1-4	TRBV5-1	few	TRBD1	TGCGCCAGCAGGCTTACAGGGGGCGCGGATGAAAAACTGTTTTTT	CASRLTGGADEKLFF
TRBJ1-1	TRBV29-1	NA	NA	TGCAGCGTTTACAGGGCAGGTGAAGCTTTCTTT	CSVYRAGEAFF
TRBJ2-2	TRBV24-1	NA	TRBD2	TGTGCCACCAGTGCGAAGGGACTAGCGGGAGCCGGGGAGCTGTTTTTT	CATSAKGLAGAGELFF
TRBJ2-1	TRBV12-3/TRBV12-4	NA	NA	TGTGCCAGCAGTTGGAAACAGGAGCAGTTCTTC	CASSWKQEQFF
TRBJ2-7	TRBV20-1	NA	TRBD1	TGCAGTGCAGCAAGACAGGGGGGAAGCTCCTACGAGCAGTACTTC	CSAARQGGSSYEQYF
TRBJ2-7	TRBV2	NA	TRBD1	TGTGCCAGCACCAATGACAGGGTCGGGACCTACGAGCAGTACTTC	CASTNDRVGTYEQYF
TRBJ2-7	TRBV5-1	few	TRBD1	TGCGCCAGCAGCTTCGACCTGGACAGGGAATTCTACGAGCAGTACTTC	CASSFDLDREFYEQYF